Below, 16 T cell receptor beta chains from the same sample are listed, as sequenced in a study of tumor and adjacent non-tumor tissue in lung cancer. The template was RNA from unsorted bulk tissue. A modified ARM-PCR protocol with three rounds of nested PCR amplified TCRbeta. TCRdb itself ran the multiplex PCR reads through MiXCR, one entry per CDR3 protein. The data contain under 150,000 distinct CDR3 sequences, approximately 66% of them seen just once; the ten biggest clones take up 9.5% to 15%. Sequencing used lung tumor tissue. These receptors were obtained from a man aged 25 to 40 with non-small cell lung cancer.

Note on this clonotype: A much bigger clone sits one base away, suggesting this may be a read error. This sequence joins TRBV12-3 or TRBV12-4 and TRBJ1-2, with 8 bases matching TRBD1. This CDR3 contains 15 residues. The CDR3 DNA reads as TGTGCCAGCAGTTTAGGGCGACAGGGGAACTATGGCCACACCTTC. Translation: CASSLGRQGNYGHTF.

The chain recombines TRBV12-3 or TRBV12-4 with TRBJ2-7; D is uncertain. The CDR3 runs 11 residues. Between the trimmed V and J ends, which lost 8 bases and 12 bases, there was a span of 17 bases. The CDR3: CASSGRHELYF. The CDR3 DNA sequence: TGTGCCAGCTCGGGCCGGCACGAACTGTACTTC.

With regard to this clonotype: Without the conserved terminal phenylalanine or tryptophan, this CDR3 likely stems from a read error. V is TRBV11-2 and J is TRBJ2-3; D call uncertain. The CDR3 runs to 14 residues. Germline values: CDR1 SGHAT, CDR2 FQNNGV. DNA of the CDR3: TGTGCCAGCGGCTTATCAGTTCCCCAAGATACGCAGTATTCT. Its translation: CASGLSVPQDTQYS.

To note about this clonotype: At one end the junction does not follow the germline gene, possibly because of a read error. The rearrangement links TRBV28 to TRBJ2-1, with D maybe TRBD2 (6 bases). Germline loops: CDR1 MDHEN, CDR2 SYDVKM. The CDR3 runs 18 residues. In nucleotides, the CDR3 is TGTGCCAGCAGTCCCCTCATAGCGGAGAAGAGCTCCTACGATGAGCAGTTCTTC. Translated: CASSPLIAEKSSYDEQFF.

This clonotype has ten or more counts. The V gene is TRBV6-5, the J gene TRBJ1-1; D possibly corresponds to TRBD1 (6 bases). The ends were cut back, 5 bases at V and 11 bases at J, with 18 bases in the middle. Germline values: CDR1 MNHEY, CDR2 SVGAGI. The CDR3 has 13 amino acids. The CDR3 nucleotides are TGTGCCAGCAGTGCCGGGGGGCAGGGGTGGGCTTTCTTT. This codes for CASSAGGQGWAFF.

The sample holds many counts of this clonotype. This chain links TRBV12-3 or TRBV12-4 with TRBJ2-5; the D is unclear. V was cut by 1 base and J by 5 bases, with 14 bases left in between. This CDR3 spans 15 amino acids. The CDR3 sequence is CASSLGWPPGETQYF. Written as DNA, the CDR3 is TGTGCCAGCAGTTTAGGGTGGCCGCCCGGGGAGACCCAGTACTTC.

This rearrangement joins TRBV20-1 to TRBJ2-1; 8 bases fit TRBD2. The length of the CDR3 is 13 residues. Germline CDR1 and CDR2: DFQATT and SNEGSKA (reference sequence). V gave up 8 bases and J gave up 7 bases; unmatched junction bases: 10. The CDR3 DNA is TGCAGTCCGGGACTAGGGGGTAAAAATGAGCAGTTCTTC. Residues: CSPGLGGKNEQFF.

Concerning this clonotype: The germline gene is not matched at one end of the junction; a read error may be the cause. The chain recombines TRBV6-5 with TRBJ1-1, with TRBD1 as a possible D gene (5 bases). The germline V gene has CDR1 MNHEY and CDR2 SVGAGI. CDR3 length equals 15 residues. CDR3 in amino acids: CASSYGGAMNSAAFF. CDR3 sequence (DNA): TGTGCCAGTAGTTATGGGGGAGCGATGAACAGTGCAGCTTTCTTT.

Concerning this clonotype: A read error may produce the germline difference seen at one junction end. The chain links TRBV29-1 to TRBJ2-1; tentatively, D is TRBD1 or TRBD2 (5 bases each). Germline-derived CDR1 and CDR2 are SQVTM and ANQGSEA. The CDR3 has 13 amino acids. The CDR3 reads CSVEGTVYNEQLF. CDR3 sequence (DNA): TGCAGCGTGGAAGGGACCGTCTACAATGAGCAGTTATTC.

The chain uses TRBV12-3 or TRBV12-4 and TRBJ2-4; D possibly corresponds to TRBD2 (5 bases). V was pared by 3 bases and J by 6 bases, with 15 bases between. CDR3 length: 15 residues. CDR3: CASSLTNGNVNIQYF. The CDR3 region has the DNA TGTGCCAGCAGTTTGACTAACGGGAATGTAAACATTCAGTACTTC.

To note about this clonotype: This may be a read error: a much more frequent sequence differs by one nucleotide. The CDR3 ends on some other residue instead of the conserved phenylalanine or tryptophan, so this is likely a read error. The chain is built from TRBV6-5 and TRBJ1-1, with a weak D call TRBD1 (5 bases). This CDR3 contains 11 residues. The V gene lost 6 bases and the J gene lost 6 bases, with 8 bases spanning the gap. Germline values: CDR1 MNHEY, CDR2 SVGAGI. Written as DNA, the CDR3 is TGTGCCAGCAGCCAGGGCTCTGAAGCTTTCCTT. Translation gives CASSQGSEAFL.

The rearrangement links TRBV11-2 to TRBJ2-2; D is unclear. The CDR3 sequence is 16 residues long. Trimming cost V 9 bases and J 0 bases, with 17 bases left between them. The V gene's germline CDR1 is SGHAT and CDR2 FQNNGV. CDR3 bases: TGTGCCAGGAGCCCGAGGACGGCCTCGAACACCGGGGAGCTGTTTTTT. This translates into CARSPRTASNTGELFF.

This clonotype was detected many times. The chain recombines TRBV11-2 with TRBJ2-3; D might be TRBD1 or TRBD2, each matching 5 bases. The germline V gene has CDR1 SGHAT and CDR2 FQNNGV. With 1 base removed from V and 5 bases from J, the gap between germline ends came to 16 bases. This CDR3 spans 16 amino acids. The CDR3 sequence is CASSLVSPGAQDTQYF. CDR3 nucleotides: TGTGCCAGCAGCTTAGTGTCTCCCGGGGCGCAAGATACGCAGTATTTT.

This clonotype showed up just a few times. Since no conserved phenylalanine or tryptophan closes the CDR3, a read error is the likely cause. The chain links TRBV29-1 to TRBJ2-1; 7 bases agree with TRBD1. This CDR3 is built from 13 residues. Per germline, CDR1 SQVTM and CDR2 ANQGSEA. The V and J ends lost 3 bases and 4 bases, in that order; junction bases with no gene match: 3. The CDR3 DNA reads as TGCAGCGTTGAGGGGACAGTATACAATGAGCAGTTCTTA. Residues: CSVEGTVYNEQFL.

This clonotype was seen many times. This rearrangement joins TRBV20-1 to TRBJ1-1; 9 nucleotides align to TRBD1. The CDR3 has 11 amino acids. Germline assignment: CDR1 DFQATT and CDR2 SNEGSKA (reference sequence). As DNA, the CDR3 is TGCGGGGGACAGGGACCAACTGAAGCTTTCTTT. Its translation: CGGQGPTEAFF.

This chain links TRBV12-3 or TRBV12-4 with TRBJ2-1, with 10 bases aligning to TRBD2. This CDR3 is 15 amino acids long. With 3 bases clipped from V and 4 bases from J, the junction kept 3 bases outside the gene matches. This CDR3 is CASSFSGGLYNEQFF. As DNA, the CDR3 is TGTGCCAGCAGTTTTAGCGGGGGGCTTTACAATGAGCAGTTCTTC.